This T cell receptor beta chain was captured in a study of cytomegalovirus exposure and HLA in healthy donors. Study-wide results and limits: Among donors in an Asian-associated ancestry cluster, a later analysis reportedly found fewer N-insertions than the approximately 700-donor mean. In a later analysis, most CMV-associated TCR beta chains appeared HLA-restricted.

Primers included in the PCR were 60 Vbeta and 13 Jbeta primers. In the authors' methods: About 10 million of around 85 million unique TCR beta chains were shared, per a later count. TCRdb's copy holds only in-frame clones and misses some; the assay was immunoSEQ multiplex PCR. V, J and clone size are those of that table, while D and trimming were read from the DNA. Of 63,000 or so clones in the sample, 75% were seen once. This CDR3 has 15 amino acids. CDR1 SGHRS and CDR2 YFSETQ come from the germline V gene. There are a few counts of this clone. What it recognizes is unknown. The specimen sequenced was PBMCs. The chain has TRBV5-1 and TRBJ2-1; TRBD2 might be the D (5 bases). The TCR sequence derives from a woman in her 30s in good health and CMV-seropositive. CDR3 sequence: CAFSKRKAAYDEQFF. CDR3 bases: TGCGCTTTTAGCAAGCGGAAGGCGGCATACGATGAGCAGTTCTTC. Drawing the rest from reference TRBV5-1 and TRBJ2-1, the complete variable domain is KAGVTQTPRYLIKTRGQQVTLSCSPISGHRSVSWYQQTPGQGLQFLFEYFSETQRNKGNFPGRFSGRQFSNSRSEMNVSTLELGDSALYLCAFSKRKAAYDEQFFGPGTRLTVL.